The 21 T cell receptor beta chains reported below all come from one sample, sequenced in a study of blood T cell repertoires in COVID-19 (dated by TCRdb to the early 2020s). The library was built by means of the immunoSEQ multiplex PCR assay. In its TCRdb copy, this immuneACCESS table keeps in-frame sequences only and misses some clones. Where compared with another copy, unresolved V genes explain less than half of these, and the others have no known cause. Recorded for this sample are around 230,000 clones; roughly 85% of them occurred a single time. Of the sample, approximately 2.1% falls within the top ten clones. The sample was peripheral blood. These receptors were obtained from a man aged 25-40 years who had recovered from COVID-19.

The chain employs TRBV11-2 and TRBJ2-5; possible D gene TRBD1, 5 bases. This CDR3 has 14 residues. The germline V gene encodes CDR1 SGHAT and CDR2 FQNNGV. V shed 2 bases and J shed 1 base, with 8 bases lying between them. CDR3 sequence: CASSLNGAQETQYF. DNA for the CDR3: TGTGCCAGCAGCTTAAATGGGGCCCAAGAGACCCAGTACTTC.

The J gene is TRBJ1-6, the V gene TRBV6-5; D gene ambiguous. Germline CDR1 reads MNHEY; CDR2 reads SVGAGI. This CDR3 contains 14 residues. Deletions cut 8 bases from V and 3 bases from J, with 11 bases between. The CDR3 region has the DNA TGTGCCAGCTCGACTGGAAACTATAATTCACCCCTCCACTTT. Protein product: CASSTGNYNSPLHF.

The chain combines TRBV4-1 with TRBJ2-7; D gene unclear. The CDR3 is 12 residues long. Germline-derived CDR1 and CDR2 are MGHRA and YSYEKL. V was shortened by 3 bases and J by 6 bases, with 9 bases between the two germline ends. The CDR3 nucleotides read TGCGCCAGCAGCCACCCTTTCGGCGAGCAGTACTTC. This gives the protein CASSHPFGEQYF.

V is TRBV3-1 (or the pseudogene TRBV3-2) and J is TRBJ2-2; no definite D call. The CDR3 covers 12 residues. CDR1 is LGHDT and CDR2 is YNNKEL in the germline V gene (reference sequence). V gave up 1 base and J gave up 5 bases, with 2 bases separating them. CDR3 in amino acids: CASSQATGELFF. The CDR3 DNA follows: TGTGCCAGCAGCCAAGCGACCGGGGAGCTGTTTTTT.

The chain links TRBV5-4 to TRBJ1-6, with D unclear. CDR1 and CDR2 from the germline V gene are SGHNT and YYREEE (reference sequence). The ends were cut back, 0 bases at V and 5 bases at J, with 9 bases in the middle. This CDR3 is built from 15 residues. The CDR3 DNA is TGTGCCAGCAGCTTGGATACGAGAGATAATTCACCCCTCCACTTT. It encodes CASSLDTRDNSPLHF.

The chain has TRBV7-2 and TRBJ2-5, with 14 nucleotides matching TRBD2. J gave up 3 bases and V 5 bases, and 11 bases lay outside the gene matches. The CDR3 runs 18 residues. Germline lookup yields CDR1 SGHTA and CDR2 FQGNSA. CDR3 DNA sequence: TGTGCCAGCAGCCCAACCAGGCGGACTAGCGGGGGGAAAGAGACCCAGTACTTC. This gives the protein CASSPTRRTSGGKETQYF.

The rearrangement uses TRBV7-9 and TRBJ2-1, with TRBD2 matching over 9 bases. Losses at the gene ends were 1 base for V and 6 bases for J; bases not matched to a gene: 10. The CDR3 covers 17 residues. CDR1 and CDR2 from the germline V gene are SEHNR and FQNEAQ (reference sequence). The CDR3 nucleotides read TGTGCCAGCAGCTTAGTTCTGGGGAGCGGGGGGTCCAATGAGCAGTTCTTC. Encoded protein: CASSLVLGSGGSNEQFF.

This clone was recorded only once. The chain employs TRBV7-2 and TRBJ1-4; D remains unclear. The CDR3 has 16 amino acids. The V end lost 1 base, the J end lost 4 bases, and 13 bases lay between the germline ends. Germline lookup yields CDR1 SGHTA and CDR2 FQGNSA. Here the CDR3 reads CASSLDSGLSNEKLFF. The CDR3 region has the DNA TGTGCCAGCAGCTTAGATTCGGGGTTAAGTAATGAAAAACTGTTTTTT.

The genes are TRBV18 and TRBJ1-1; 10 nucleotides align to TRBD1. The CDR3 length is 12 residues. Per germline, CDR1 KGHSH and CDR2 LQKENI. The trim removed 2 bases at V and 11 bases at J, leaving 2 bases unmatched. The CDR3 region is CASSPMDRGAFF. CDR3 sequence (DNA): TGTGCCAGCTCACCAATGGACAGGGGGGCTTTCTTT.

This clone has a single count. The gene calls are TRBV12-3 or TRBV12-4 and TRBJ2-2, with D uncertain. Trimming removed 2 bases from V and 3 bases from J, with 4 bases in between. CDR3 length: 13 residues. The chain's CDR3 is CASSLRYTGELFF. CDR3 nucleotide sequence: TGTGCCAGCAGTTTACGTTACACCGGGGAGCTGTTTTTT.

This CDR3 is CASSRGLGGEKLFF. In DNA form, the CDR3 reads TGTGCCAGCAGCCGGGGGTTAGGCGGGGAAAAACTGTTTTTT. The chain has TRBV11-2 and TRBJ1-4, with a possible D match to TRBD1 (5 bases). V shed 5 bases and J shed 8 bases, with 15 bases lying between them. Germline values: CDR1 SGHAT, CDR2 FQNNGV. This CDR3 is built from 14 residues.

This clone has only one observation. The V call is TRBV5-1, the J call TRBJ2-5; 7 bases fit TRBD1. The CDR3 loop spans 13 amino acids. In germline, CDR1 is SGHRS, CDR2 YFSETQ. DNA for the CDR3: TGCGCTTGCCGGGACAGCGTACAAGAGACCCAGTACTTC. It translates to CACRDSVQETQYF.

The chain's CDR3 is CSVGRGHGGFNTGELFF. CDR3 sequence (DNA): TGCAGCGTCGGGAGGGGGCACGGGGGGTTTAACACCGGGGAGCTGTTTTTT. The V call is TRBV29-1, the J call TRBJ2-2; D is perhaps TRBD2 (8 bases). The germline V gene has CDR1 SQVTM and CDR2 ANQGSEA. The CDR3 contains 17 residues. V was cut by 6 bases and J by 2 bases, with 22 bases left in between.

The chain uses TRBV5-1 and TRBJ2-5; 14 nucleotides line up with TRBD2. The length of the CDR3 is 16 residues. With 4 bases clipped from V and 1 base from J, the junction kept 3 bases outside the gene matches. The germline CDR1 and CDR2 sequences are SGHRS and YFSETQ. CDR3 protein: CASSVGLAGAQETQYF. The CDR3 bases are TGCGCCAGCAGCGTGGGACTAGCGGGGGCCCAAGAGACCCAGTACTTC.

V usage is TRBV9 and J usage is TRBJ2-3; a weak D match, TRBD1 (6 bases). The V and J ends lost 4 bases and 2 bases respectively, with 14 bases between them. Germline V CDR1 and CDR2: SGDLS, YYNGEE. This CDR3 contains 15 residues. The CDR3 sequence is CASSSRGDTTDTQYF. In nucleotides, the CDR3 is TGTGCCAGCAGCTCCAGAGGGGACACCACAGATACGCAGTATTTT.

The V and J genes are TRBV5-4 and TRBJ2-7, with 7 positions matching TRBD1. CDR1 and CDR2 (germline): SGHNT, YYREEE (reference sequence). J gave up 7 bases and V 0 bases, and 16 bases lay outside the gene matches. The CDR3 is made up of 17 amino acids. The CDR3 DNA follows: TGTGCCAGCAGCTTGGGGACAGGCGAATATCGCTCCGGGGAGCAGTACTTC. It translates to CASSLGTGEYRSGEQYF.

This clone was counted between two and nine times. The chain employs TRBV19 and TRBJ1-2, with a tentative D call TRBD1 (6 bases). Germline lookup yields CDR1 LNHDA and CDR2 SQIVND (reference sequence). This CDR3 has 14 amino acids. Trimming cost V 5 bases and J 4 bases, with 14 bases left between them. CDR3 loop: CASSSEGGSYGYTF. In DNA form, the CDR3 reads TGTGCCAGTAGTTCAGAGGGGGGGAGCTATGGCTACACCTTC.

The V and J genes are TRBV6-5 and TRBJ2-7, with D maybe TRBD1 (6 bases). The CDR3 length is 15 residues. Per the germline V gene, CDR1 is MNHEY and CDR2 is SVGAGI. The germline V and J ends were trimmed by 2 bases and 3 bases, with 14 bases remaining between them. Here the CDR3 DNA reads TGTGCCAGCAGTTACGGTGGACAGTGGGGCTACGAGCAGTACTTC. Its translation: CASSYGGQWGYEQYF.

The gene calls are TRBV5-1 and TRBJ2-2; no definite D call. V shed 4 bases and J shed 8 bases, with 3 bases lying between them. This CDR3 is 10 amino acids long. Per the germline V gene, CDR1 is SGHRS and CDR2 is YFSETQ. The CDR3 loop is CASSEGELFF. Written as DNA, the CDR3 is TGCGCCAGCAGCGAGGGGGAGCTGTTTTTT.

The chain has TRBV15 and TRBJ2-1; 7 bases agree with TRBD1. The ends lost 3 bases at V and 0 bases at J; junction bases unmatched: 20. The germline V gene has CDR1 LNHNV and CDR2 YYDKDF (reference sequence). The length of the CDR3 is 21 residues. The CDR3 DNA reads TGTGCCACCAGCAGGCCTTCCCGAACAGGGGTGGGCCTTTACTCCTACAATGAGCAGTTCTTC. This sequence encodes CATSRPSRTGVGLYSYNEQFF. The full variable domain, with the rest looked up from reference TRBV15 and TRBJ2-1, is DAMVIQNPRYQVTQFGKPVTLSCSQTLNHNVMYWYQQKSSQAPKLLFHYYDKDFNNEADTPDNFQSRRPNTSFCFLDIRSPGLGDTAMYLCATSRPSRTGVGLYSYNEQFFGPGTRLTVL.

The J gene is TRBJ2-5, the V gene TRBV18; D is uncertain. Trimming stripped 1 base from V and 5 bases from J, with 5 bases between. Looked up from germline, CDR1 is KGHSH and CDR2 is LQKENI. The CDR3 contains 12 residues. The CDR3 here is CASSPQEETQYF. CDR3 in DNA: TGTGCCAGCTCACCACAGGAGGAGACCCAGTACTTC. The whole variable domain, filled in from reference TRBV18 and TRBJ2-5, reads NAGVMQNPRHLVRRRGQEARLRCSPMKGHSHVYWYRQLPEEGLKFMVYLQKENIIDESGMPKERFSAEFPKEGPSILRIQQVVRGDSAAYFCASSPQEETQYFGPGTRLLVL.